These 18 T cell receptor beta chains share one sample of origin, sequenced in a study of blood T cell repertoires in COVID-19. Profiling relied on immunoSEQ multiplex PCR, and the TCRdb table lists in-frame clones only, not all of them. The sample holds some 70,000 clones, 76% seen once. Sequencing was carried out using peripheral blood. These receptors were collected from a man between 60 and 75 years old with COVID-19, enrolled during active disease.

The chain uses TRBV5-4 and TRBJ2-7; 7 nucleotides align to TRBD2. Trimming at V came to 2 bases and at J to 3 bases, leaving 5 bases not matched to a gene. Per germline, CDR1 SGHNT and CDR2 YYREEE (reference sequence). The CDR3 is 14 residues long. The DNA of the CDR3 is TGTGCCAGCAGCTTCGGGTCGGGGGGCTACGAGCAGTACTTC. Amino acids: CASSFGSGGYEQYF. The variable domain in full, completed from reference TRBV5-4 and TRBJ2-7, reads ETGVTQSPTHLIKTRGQQVTLRCSSQSGHNTVSWYQQALGQGPQFIFQYYREEENGRGNFPPRFSGLQFPNYSSELNVNALELDDSALYLCASSFGSGGYEQYFGPGTRLTVT.

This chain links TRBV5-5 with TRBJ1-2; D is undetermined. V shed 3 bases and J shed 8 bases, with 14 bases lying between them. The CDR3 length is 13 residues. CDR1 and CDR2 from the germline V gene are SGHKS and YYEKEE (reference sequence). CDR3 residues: CASSWAEREGYTF. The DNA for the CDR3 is TGTGCCAGCAGCTGGGCGGAGAGGGAAGGCTACACCTTC.

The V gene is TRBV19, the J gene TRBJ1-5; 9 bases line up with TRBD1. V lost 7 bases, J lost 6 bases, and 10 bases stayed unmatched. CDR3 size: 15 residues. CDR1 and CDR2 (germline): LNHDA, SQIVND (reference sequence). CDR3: CASNRGTGYAQPQHF. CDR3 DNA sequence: TGTGCCAGTAACCGCGGGACAGGGTACGCTCAGCCCCAGCATTTT.

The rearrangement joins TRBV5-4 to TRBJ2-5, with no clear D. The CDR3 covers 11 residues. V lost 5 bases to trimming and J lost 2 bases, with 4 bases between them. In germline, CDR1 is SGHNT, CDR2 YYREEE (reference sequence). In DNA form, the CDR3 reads TGTGCCAGCAGTCCGCAAGAGACCCAGTACTTC. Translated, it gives CASSPQETQYF.

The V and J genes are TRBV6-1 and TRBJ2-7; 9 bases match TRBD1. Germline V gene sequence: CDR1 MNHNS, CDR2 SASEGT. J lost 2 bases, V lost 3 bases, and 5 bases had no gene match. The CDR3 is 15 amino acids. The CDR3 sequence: CASSDPRQGAYEQYF. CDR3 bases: TGTGCCAGCAGTGACCCCCGACAGGGGGCCTACGAGCAGTACTTC.

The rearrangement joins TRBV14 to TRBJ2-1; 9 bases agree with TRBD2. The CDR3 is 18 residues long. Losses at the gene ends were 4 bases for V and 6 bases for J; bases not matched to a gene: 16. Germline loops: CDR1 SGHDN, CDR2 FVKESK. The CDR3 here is CASSLTAGGRPFRNEQFF. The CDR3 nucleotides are TGTGCCAGCAGCCTGACAGCGGGAGGACGTCCTTTTCGCAATGAGCAGTTCTTC.

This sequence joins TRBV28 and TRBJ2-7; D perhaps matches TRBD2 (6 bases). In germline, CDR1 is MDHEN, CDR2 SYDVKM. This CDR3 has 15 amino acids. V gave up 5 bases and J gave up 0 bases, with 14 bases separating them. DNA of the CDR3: TGTGCCAGCAGTACCGGGACTTATCGCTCCTACGAGCAGTACTTC. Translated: CASSTGTYRSYEQYF. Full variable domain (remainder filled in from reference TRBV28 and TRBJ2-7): DVKVTQSSRYLVKRTGEKVFLECVQDMDHENMFWYRQDPGLGLRLIYFSYDVKMKEKGDIPEGYSVSREKKERFSLILESASTNQTSMYLCASSTGTYRSYEQYFGPGTRLTVT.

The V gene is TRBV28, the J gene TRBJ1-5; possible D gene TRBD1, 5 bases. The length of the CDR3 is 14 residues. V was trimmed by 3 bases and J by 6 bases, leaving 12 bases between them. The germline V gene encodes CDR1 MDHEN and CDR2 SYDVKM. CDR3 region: CASSLGGRSQPQHF. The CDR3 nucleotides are TGTGCCAGCAGTTTGGGGGGGAGATCTCAGCCCCAGCATTTT.

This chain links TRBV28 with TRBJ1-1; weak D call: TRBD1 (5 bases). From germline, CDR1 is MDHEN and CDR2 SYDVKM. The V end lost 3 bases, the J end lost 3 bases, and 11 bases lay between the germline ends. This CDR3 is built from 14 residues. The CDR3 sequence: CASSFQGKHTEAFF. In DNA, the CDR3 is TGTGCCAGCAGTTTTCAGGGTAAGCACACTGAAGCTTTCTTT.

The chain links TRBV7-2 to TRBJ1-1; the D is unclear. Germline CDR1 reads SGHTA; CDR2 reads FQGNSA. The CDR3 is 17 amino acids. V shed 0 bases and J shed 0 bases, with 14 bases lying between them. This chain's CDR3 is CASSLALGIGMNTEAFF. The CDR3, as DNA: TGTGCCAGCAGCTTAGCCCTAGGGATCGGGATGAACACTGAAGCTTTCTTT.

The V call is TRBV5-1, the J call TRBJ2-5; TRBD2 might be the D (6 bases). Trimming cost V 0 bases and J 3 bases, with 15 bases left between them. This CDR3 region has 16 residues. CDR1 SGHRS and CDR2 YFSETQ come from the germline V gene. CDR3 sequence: CASSLASAGSEETQYF. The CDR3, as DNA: TGCGCCAGCAGCTTGGCCTCAGCGGGCTCAGAAGAGACCCAGTACTTC. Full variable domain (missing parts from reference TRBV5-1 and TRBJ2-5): KAGVTQTPRYLIKTRGQQVTLSCSPISGHRSVSWYQQTPGQGLQFLFEYFSETQRNKGNFPGRFSGRQFSNSRSEMNVSTLELGDSALYLCASSLASAGSEETQYFGPGTRLLVL.

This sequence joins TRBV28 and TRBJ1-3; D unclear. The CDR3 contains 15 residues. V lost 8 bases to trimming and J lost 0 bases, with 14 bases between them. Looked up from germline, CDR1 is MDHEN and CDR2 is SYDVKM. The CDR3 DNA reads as TGTGCCAGCTTGGAGGGCGCTCTCTCTGGAAACACCATATATTTT. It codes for CASLEGALSGNTIYF.

CDR3 DNA: TGTGCCAGCAGTTATGGCGGGGGCCTCACAGATACGCAGTATTTT. It encodes CASSYGGGLTDTQYF. The J gene is TRBJ2-3, the V gene TRBV6-5; maybe TRBD2 (7 bases). CDR1 is MNHEY and CDR2 is SVGAGI in the germline V gene. The V and J ends lost 3 bases and 2 bases respectively, with 12 bases between them. This CDR3 is built from 15 residues.

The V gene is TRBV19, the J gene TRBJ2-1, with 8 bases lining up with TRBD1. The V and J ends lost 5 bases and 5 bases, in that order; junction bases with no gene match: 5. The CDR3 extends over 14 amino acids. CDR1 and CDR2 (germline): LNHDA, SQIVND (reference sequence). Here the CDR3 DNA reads TGTGCCAGTAGTGACAGGGGTTCCCACAATGAGCAGTTCTTC. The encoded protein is CASSDRGSHNEQFF.

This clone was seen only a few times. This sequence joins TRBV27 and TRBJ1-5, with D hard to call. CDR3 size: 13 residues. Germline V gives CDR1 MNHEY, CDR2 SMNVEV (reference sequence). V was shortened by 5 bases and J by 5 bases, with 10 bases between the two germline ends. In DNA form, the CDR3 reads TGTGCCAGCAGTCTCCGCGGCGATCAGCCCCAGCATTTT. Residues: CASSLRGDQPQHF.

This CDR3 is CASSSTGGGHYGYTF. The CDR3, as DNA: TGTGCCAGCAGTTCGACAGGGGGTGGTCACTATGGCTACACCTTC. The rearrangement uses TRBV28 and TRBJ1-2, with TRBD1 identical over 9 bases. The CDR3 loop spans 15 amino acids. Germline V lookup: CDR1 MDHEN, CDR2 SYDVKM. V trimming: 4 bases; J trimming: 3 bases; junction bases outside the gene matches: 6.

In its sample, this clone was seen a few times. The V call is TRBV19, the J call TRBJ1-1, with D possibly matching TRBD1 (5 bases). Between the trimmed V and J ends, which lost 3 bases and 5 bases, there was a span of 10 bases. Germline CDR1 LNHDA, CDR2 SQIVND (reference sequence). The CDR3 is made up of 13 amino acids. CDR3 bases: TGTGCCAGTAGTATGAAGGCAGGGACTGAAGCTTTCTTT. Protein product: CASSMKAGTEAFF.

CDR3 sequence reads: CASSLLGSTDTQYF. The CDR3, as DNA: TGTGCCAGCAGTTTACTGGGCAGCACAGATACGCAGTATTTT. The chain has TRBV28 and TRBJ2-3; D uncertain. Trimming took off 2 bases at V and 0 bases at J, with 6 bases between the two ends. The germline gives CDR1 MDHEN, CDR2 SYDVKM. The CDR3 runs 14 residues. Based on the CDR3 plus reference TRBV28 and TRBJ2-3, the full variable domain is DVKVTQSSRYLVKRTGEKVFLECVQDMDHENMFWYRQDPGLGLRLIYFSYDVKMKEKGDIPEGYSVSREKKERFSLILESASTNQTSMYLCASSLLGSTDTQYFGPGTRLTVL.